The clone carrying this T cell receptor (beta chain) was observed a few times. Its antigen remains unknown. This specimen belongs to a study of T cells in Graves' hyperthyroidism and ophthalmopathy. The study's findings and limits: A 13 V-J model separated ophthalmopathy from stable hyperthyroidism.

Amplification targeted TCR beta CDR3 regions from RNA transcripts. The HTBI primer set served for first-round RT-PCR of the TCR CDR3. MiXCR was run by TCRdb on the multiplex PCR reads, yielding one entry per CDR3 protein. The sample contains approximately 640,000 distinct CDR3 sequences, about 45% of which appear only once. This TCR was sampled from an adult man with Graves' disease, either hyperthyroidism or ophthalmopathy (not recorded which). The sample comprised peripheral blood or thyroid tissue (not recorded which).

In DNA form, the CDR3 reads TGTGCCAGCGCCTGGGGGCGGGAAGAGACCCAGTACTTC. This translates into CASAWGREETQYF. The chain is built from TRBV6-1 and TRBJ2-5; D is possibly TRBD1 (6 bases). Trimming took off 8 bases at V and 3 bases at J, with 13 bases between the two ends. The CDR3 covers 13 residues. CDR1 and CDR2 from the germline V gene are MNHNS and SASEGT.